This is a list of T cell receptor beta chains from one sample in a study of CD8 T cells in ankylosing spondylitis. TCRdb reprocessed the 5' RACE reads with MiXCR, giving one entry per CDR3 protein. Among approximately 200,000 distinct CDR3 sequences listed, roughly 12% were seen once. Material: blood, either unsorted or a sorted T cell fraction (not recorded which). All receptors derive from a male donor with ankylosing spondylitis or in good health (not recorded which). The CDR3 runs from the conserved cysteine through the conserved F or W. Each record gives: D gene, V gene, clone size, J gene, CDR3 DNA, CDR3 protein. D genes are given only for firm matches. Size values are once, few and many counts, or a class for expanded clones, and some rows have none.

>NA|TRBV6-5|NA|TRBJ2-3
TGTGCCAGCAGTTACGTGTCACCCGGAGATACGCAGTATTTT
CASSYVSPGDTQYF
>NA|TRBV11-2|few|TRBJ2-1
TGTGCCAGCAGCTCGACGGGCCCATACAATGAGCAGTTCTTC
CASSSTGPYNEQFF
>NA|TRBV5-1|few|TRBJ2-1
TGCGCCAGCAGTACCCTAGTAGCTAAGGATGAGCAGTTCTTC
CASSTLVAKDEQFF
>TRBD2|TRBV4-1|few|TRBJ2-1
TGCGCCAGCAGCCAAAGCGGGGGGGGGAATGAGCAGTTCTTC
CASSQSGGGNEQFF
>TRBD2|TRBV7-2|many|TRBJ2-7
TGTGCCAGCAGCTTAGCCGATGGACTAGCGGGTGCCCCCCTATCCTACGAGCAGTACTTC
CASSLADGLAGAPLSYEQYF
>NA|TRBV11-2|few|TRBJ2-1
TGTGCCAGCAGCTTCCTAGGGTTGGGTGAGCAGTTCTTC
CASSFLGLGEQFF
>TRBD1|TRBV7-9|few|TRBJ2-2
TGTGCCAGCAGCTTAGCACGGACAGGCCCGAACACCGGGGAGCTGTTTTTT
CASSLARTGPNTGELFF
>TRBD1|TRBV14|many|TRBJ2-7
TGTGCCAGCAGCCTCGGACAGGGGGGGTACGAGCAGTACTTC
CASSLGQGGYEQYF
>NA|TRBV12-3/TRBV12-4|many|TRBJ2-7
TGTGCCAGCAGTTTCGGTCTAAGCTACGAGCAGTACTTC
CASSFGLSYEQYF
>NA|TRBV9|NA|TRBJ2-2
TGTGCCAGCAGCGTAGGAGGACGGGAGCTGTTTTTT
CASSVGGRELFF
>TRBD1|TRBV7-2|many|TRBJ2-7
TGTGCCAGCAGCTTATACAGGGGCCCTTCCTACGAGCAGTACTTC
CASSLYRGPSYEQYF
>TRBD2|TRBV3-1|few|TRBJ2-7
TGTGCCAGCAGCCAAGGGAGCGGGAGAACGAGCGAGCAGTACTTC
CASSQGSGRTSEQYF
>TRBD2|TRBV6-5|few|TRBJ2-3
TGTGCCAGCAGTTACTTACGACTAGCGGCACACACAGATACGCAGTATTTT
CASSYLRLAAHTDTQYF
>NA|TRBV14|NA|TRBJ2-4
TGTGCCAGCAGCCAATCTGCGCTAGTCGGAAACATTCAGTACTTC
CASSQSALVGNIQYF
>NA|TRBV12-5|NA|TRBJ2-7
TGTGCTAGTGGTTTGAGAGTAGCCTACGAGCAGTACTTC
CASGLRVAYEQYF
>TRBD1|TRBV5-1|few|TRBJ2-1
TGCGCCAGCAGCGCCGGGACAGGGGAACACAATGAGCAGTTCTTC
CASSAGTGEHNEQFF
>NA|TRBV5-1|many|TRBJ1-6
TGCGCCAGCGAGACTTCGTATAATTCACCCCTCCACTTT
CASETSYNSPLHF
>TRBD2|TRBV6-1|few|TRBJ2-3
TGTGCCAGCAGTCCTCTAGCGGGGGGCACAGATACGCAGTATTTT
CASSPLAGGTDTQYF
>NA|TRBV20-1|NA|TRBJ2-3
TGCAGTGCTAGCGGTAAACGCACAGATACGCAGTATTTT
CSASGKRTDTQYF
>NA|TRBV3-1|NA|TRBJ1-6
TGTGCCAGCAGCCAAGAGGGGACATTAAGTTCACCCCTCCACTTT
CASSQEGTLSSPLHF
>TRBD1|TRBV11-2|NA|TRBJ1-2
TGTGCCAGCAGCCCCGGTTACAGGGGAATGGACTATGGCTACACCTTC
CASSPGYRGMDYGYTF
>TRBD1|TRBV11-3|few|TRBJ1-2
TGTGCCAGCAGCTTAGAGCCAGGGGGAGGCTACACCTTC
CASSLEPGGGYTF